Following are 24 T cell receptor beta chains from one sample sequenced in a study of T cells in women clearing cervical HPV infection. Using immunoSEQ multiplex PCR, the repertoire was profiled, and TCRdb retains in-frame clones only, with some absent. The sample has more than 20,000 clones. Sequenced material: blood buffy coat. These receptors were collected from a woman between 18 and 70 years old with a cervical HPV16 infection that either progressed to CIN3+ or cleared (not recorded which).

Comment on this clone: The read terminates 3 residues ahead of where the CDR3 ends, so the germline J gene completes it. V is TRBV7-6 and J is TRBJ2-1; maybe TRBD1 (6 bases). Germline CDR1 reads SGHVS; CDR2 reads FNYEAQ. The CDR3 extends over 14 amino acids. Trimming cost V 1 base and J 5 bases, with 9 bases left between them. The CDR3 bases that were read are TGTGCCAGCAGCTTAGAACAGGGCAACAATGAG. Amino acids: CASSLEQGNNE. The CDR3 in its entirety is CASSLEQGNNEQFF. Variable domain in full (rest from reference TRBV7-6 and TRBJ2-1): GAGVSQSPRYKVTKRGQDVALRCDPISGHVSLYWYRQALGQGPEFLTYFNYEAQQDKSGLPNDRFSAERPEGSISTLTIQRTEQRDSAMYRCASSLEQGNNEQFFGPGTRLTVL.

As regards this clone: The read falls 3 residues short of the CDR3 end, and the missing part is taken from the germline J gene. The chain is built from TRBV7-9 and TRBJ2-1; D ambiguous. Trimming took off 5 bases at V and 4 bases at J, with 6 bases between the two ends. The CDR3 totals 12 residues. Germline V gene sequence: CDR1 SEHNR, CDR2 FQNEAQ (reference sequence). The CDR3 loop reads CASSPIYNEQFF. CDR3 DNA, as far as it was read: TGTGCCAGCAGCCCCATTTACAATGAG.

CDR3 DNA, as far as it was read: TGTGCCAGCAGCCCTGCTAGCGGAGGGTCGGGGACC. As protein: CASSPASGGSGT. The entire CDR3 sequence reads CASSPASGGSGTQYF. J is TRBJ2-5 and V is TRBV7-3; 7 nucleotides align to TRBD2. Sequencing ends 3 residues short of the CDR3 end; the germline J gene provides the rest. This CDR3 is 15 amino acids long. V shed 5 bases, J shed 7 bases, and the junction held 13 bases outside the gene matches. Germline values: CDR1 SGHTA, CDR2 FQGTGA.

This clone counts as medium-sized by frequency. The CDR3 goes on 3 residues after the read ends, and that part is filled in from the germline J gene. The chain carries TRBV2 and TRBJ1-5, with D perhaps matching TRBD1 (5 bases). This CDR3 contains 12 residues. Trimming stripped 7 bases from V and 6 bases from J, with 10 bases between. Germline V gene sequence: CDR1 SNHLY, CDR2 FYNNEI. The sequenced CDR3 bases are TGTGCCAGCACCAGGGTCGGTCAGCCC. Protein: CASTRVGQP. The entire CDR3 protein is CASTRVGQPQHF. The full variable domain, in which reference TRBV2 and TRBJ1-5 provide the parts outside the CDR3, is EPEVTQTPSHQVTQMGQEVILRCVPISNHLYFYWYRQILGQKVEFLVSFYNNEISEKSEIFDDQFSVERPDGSNFTLKIRSTKLEDSAMYFCASTRVGQPQHFGDGTRLSIL.

Comments on this clone: Read coverage stops 3 residues before the CDR3 terminus; the germline J gene supplies the remainder. V is TRBV29-1 and J is TRBJ2-3; D not resolved. Trimming stripped 1 base from V and 1 base from J, with 3 bases between. This CDR3 has 12 residues. Germline CDR1 SQVTM, CDR2 ANQGSEA. The DNA read from the CDR3 is TGCAGCGTTGAAGCCGGCACAGATACG. Its protein is CSVEAGTDT. The full CDR3 is CSVEAGTDTQYF.

On this clone: Read data end 3 residues before the CDR3 end; the end is taken from the germline J gene. The genes are TRBV29-1 and TRBJ2-3, with 10 bases matching TRBD1. The CDR3 extends over 13 amino acids. Germline-derived CDR1 and CDR2 are SQVTM and ANQGSEA. The DNA read from the CDR3 is TGCAGCGTTGCCGGGACAGGGGAAGAGACG. Translated: CSVAGTGEET. In full, the CDR3 reads CSVAGTGEETQYF.

In regard to this clone: The CDR3 is cut off 3 residues early in the read; its end comes from the germline J gene. The chain carries TRBV30 and TRBJ2-2, with 11 bases lining up with TRBD1. The trim removed 4 bases at V and 5 bases at J, leaving 9 bases unmatched. From germline, CDR1 is GTSNPN and CDR2 SVGIG (reference sequence). The CDR3 is 16 residues long. The sequenced part of the CDR3 DNA is TGTGCCTGGACCGACGGGGACAGGGGGTTTACCGGGGAG. Translated, it gives CAWTDGDRGFTGE. The whole CDR3 protein reads CAWTDGDRGFTGELFF.

On this clone itself: The missing CDR3 end, 3 residues past where the read stops, is filled in from the germline J gene. The chain carries TRBV18 and TRBJ2-1, with 9 bases lining up with TRBD2. The V gene's germline CDR1 is KGHSH and CDR2 LQKENI. J was trimmed by 7 bases and V by 2 bases; bases with no gene match: 6. The CDR3 is 15 residues long. The sequenced part of the CDR3 DNA is TGTGCCAGCTCACCAAGCCTAGCGGGAAGTAATGAG. Translating gives CASSPSLAGSNE. The complete CDR3 reads CASSPSLAGSNEQFF.

This chain's CDR3 is CAISPGVRYGYTF. Incomplete CDR3 DNA: TGTGCCATCAGCCCCGGGGTCCGATATGGC. The V call is TRBV10-3, the J call TRBJ1-2, with unresolved D. The read comes to an end 3 residues before the CDR3 does, leaving the germline J gene to fill in the end. This CDR3 region has 13 residues. Trimming removed 6 bases from V and 5 bases from J, with 13 bases in between. CDR1 ENHRY and CDR2 SYGVKD come from the germline V gene.

Considering frequency, this clone is medium-sized. Read sequence stops 3 residues before the CDR3 end, and the germline J gene provides the missing end. The gene calls are TRBV9 and TRBJ2-7, with 12 nucleotides matching TRBD1. The junction had 25 bases not matched to a gene; V was cut back by 3 bases and J by 3 bases. There are 22 residues in the CDR3. Germline V lookup: CDR1 SGDLS, CDR2 YYNGEE. CDR3 in amino acids: CASSDWDRGRLYRFGRHYEQYF. CDR3 DNA (partial): TGTGCCAGCAGCGATTGGGACAGGGGGCGATTATACCGATTTGGGCGACACTACGAG.

Notes on this clone: The CDR3 extends 3 residues past the end of the read, so its final part is completed from the germline J gene. This chain uses TRBV18 with TRBJ2-4; TRBD1 or TRBD2 may be the D gene (6 bases each). Germline V CDR1 and CDR2: KGHSH, LQKENI. The CDR3 has 17 residues. Partial CDR3 DNA: TGTGCCAGCTCACTTAACATCGACATCGACAGGAGGGGCGGT. This sequence encodes CASSLNIDIDRRGG. The entire CDR3 protein is CASSLNIDIDRRGGQYF.

Points on this clone: The CDR3 end lies 3 residues beyond the end of the read and is filled in from the germline J gene. The chain is built from TRBV19 and TRBJ1-1, with D unresolved. Germline V gene sequence: CDR1 LNHDA, CDR2 SQIVND (reference sequence). There are 13 residues in the CDR3. The covered CDR3 bases are TGTGCCAGTAGTATGAGAGAACACTACGAG. Protein: CASSMREHYE. The entire CDR3 protein is CASSMREHYEAFF.

As regards this clone: The missing CDR3 end, 3 residues past where the read stops, is filled in from the germline J gene. The chain employs TRBV5-6 and TRBJ2-5, with 10 bases lining up with TRBD2. This CDR3 spans 15 amino acids. J lost 5 bases, V lost 1 base, and 5 bases had no gene match. Germline V gives CDR1 SGHDT, CDR2 YYEEEE. CDR3 amino acids: CASSLSASGGETQYF. The CDR3 bases that were read are TGTGCCAGCAGCTTGTCGGCTAGCGGGGGCGAGACC.

With regard to this clone: The read stops 3 residues short of the end of the CDR3; the missing end is completed from the germline J gene. V is TRBV6-1 and J is TRBJ2-2, with 10 nucleotides matching TRBD2. Germline loops: CDR1 MNHNS, CDR2 SASEGT. V lost 1 base and J lost 5; bases outside the gene matches: 7. The CDR3 has 17 residues. CDR3 DNA (partial): TGTGCCAGCAGTGAAGTTGTAGGACTAGCGGTTACCGGGGAG. Its protein is CASSEVVGLAVTGE. The entire CDR3 is CASSEVVGLAVTGELFF.

To note about this clone: The read is 3 residues too short to cover the CDR3 end, so that end is filled in from the germline J gene. The chain recombines TRBV10-3 with TRBJ2-7; 11 bases are shared with TRBD1. Per the germline V gene, CDR1 is ENHRY and CDR2 is SYGVKD. The CDR3 has 13 residues. V shed 11 bases and J 6 bases; nucleotides not matched to a gene: 9. This CDR3 is CAVRGQGAVEQYF. CDR3 DNA (partial): TGTGCCGTCCGAGGACAGGGGGCAGTCGAG.

In regard to this clone: The read ends 3 residues shy of where the CDR3 ends; the end is completed using the germline J gene. This sequence joins TRBV9 and TRBJ1-6; no firm D call. The CDR3 is 12 amino acids. V lost 3 bases and J lost 7, with 5 bases in between. CDR1 is SGDLS, CDR2 YYNGEE, per germline. This CDR3 reads CASSGANSPLHF. The covered CDR3 bases are TGTGCCAGCAGCGGGGCCAATTCACCC.

In the case of this clone: The sequence runs out 3 residues before the end of the CDR3; the remainder is reconstructed from the germline J gene. This chain connects TRBV19 to TRBJ2-1; 7 bases agree with TRBD2. The germline V gene has CDR1 LNHDA and CDR2 SQIVND (reference sequence). Germline trimming cut 7 bases from V and 4 bases from J; bases unmatched to any gene: 16. The CDR3 length is 17 residues. The CDR3 DNA, read in part, is TGTGCCAGTAACTCATTGGGGGTGGGGGGGGGATACAATGAG. Translating gives CASNSLGVGGGYNE. The complete CDR3 sequence is CASNSLGVGGGYNEQFF.

Concerning this clone: The read comes to an end 3 residues before the CDR3 does, leaving the germline J gene to fill in the end. The chain combines TRBV5-1 with TRBJ1-6, with a weak D call TRBD1 (6 bases). V lost 1 base to trimming and J lost 7 bases, with 12 bases between them. The germline V gene has CDR1 SGHRS and CDR2 YFSETQ. The CDR3 runs to 15 residues. The part of the CDR3 DNA that was read is TGCGCCAGCAGCTTGCGGCAGGGGCAGAATTCACCC. Its protein is CASSLRQGQNSP. The whole CDR3 protein reads CASSLRQGQNSPLHF.

On this clone itself: The read stops 3 residues short of the end of the CDR3; the missing end is completed from the germline J gene. This sequence joins TRBV7-3 and TRBJ2-3; D is unclear. The CDR3 has 12 residues. The germline CDR1 and CDR2 sequences are SGHTA and FQGTGA. Trimming stripped 3 bases from V and 5 bases from J, with 6 bases between. The CDR3 bases that were read are TGTGCCAGCAGCTTCAACGGAGATACG. It yields the protein CASSFNGDT. The CDR3 as a whole reads CASSFNGDTQYF.

Regarding this clone: The read ends 3 residues before the CDR3 terminus; that terminus is restored from the germline J gene. V and J are TRBV5-1 and TRBJ1-2; TRBD1 matches 9 bases. CDR1 is SGHRS and CDR2 is YFSETQ in the germline V gene. The CDR3 covers 13 residues. CDR3 protein: CASNGQGRWGYTF. The CDR3 bases that were read are TGCGCCAGCAACGGACAGGGGCGTTGGGGC.

With respect to this clone: The CDR3 is cut off 3 residues early in the read; its end comes from the germline J gene. This rearrangement joins TRBV19 to TRBJ2-4, with D possibly TRBD2 on 5 matching bases. Germline CDR1 is LNHDA and CDR2 is SQIVND (reference sequence). The CDR3 consists of 14 residues. The sequenced CDR3 bases are TGTGCCAGTAGTACCCGGGGAGAGAGCTATGGT. The encoded protein is CASSTRGESYG. The entire CDR3 is CASSTRGESYGQYF.

Points on this clone: The CDR3 is cut off 3 residues early in the read; its end comes from the germline J gene. The chain uses TRBV20-1 and TRBJ2-3; 16 bases are shared with TRBD2. CDR1 and CDR2 (germline): DFQATT, SNEGSKA (reference sequence). This CDR3 is 19 amino acids long. CDR3 in amino acids: CSATAPGTSGRAGQETQYF. Incomplete CDR3 DNA: TGCAGTGCTACGGCCCCCGGGACTAGCGGGAGGGCGGGGCAAGAGACG.

Note on this clone: Coverage ceases 3 residues before the CDR3 finishes, and the germline J gene fills in the end. The chain couples TRBV5-1 to TRBJ2-2, with TRBD1 matching over 7 bases. This CDR3 spans 16 amino acids. V shed 3 bases and J 3 bases; nucleotides not matched to a gene: 8. Germline V lookup: CDR1 SGHRS, CDR2 YFSETQ. CDR3: CASSSDGTADTGELFF. The sequenced part of the CDR3 DNA is TGCGCCAGCAGCTCAGACGGGACAGCTGACACCGGGGAG.

On this clone itself: Read data end 3 residues before the CDR3 end; the end is taken from the germline J gene. V usage is TRBV5-1 and J usage is TRBJ1-2; D remains unclear. This CDR3 comprises 13 residues. Trimming stripped 5 bases from V and 4 bases from J, with 12 bases between. CDR1 and CDR2 from the germline V gene are SGHRS and YFSETQ. CDR3 DNA (partial): TGCGCCAGCAGTATGGGCGATCGCTATGGC. Residues: CASSMGDRYG. The CDR3 reads in full as CASSMGDRYGYTF.